This T cell receptor (beta chain) emerged from a study of shared clonotypes between healthy human individuals. Overall study findings and caveats: Larger estimated richness was generally seen in naive subsets than in memory subsets. Clonotype sharing across a handful of donors was observed for about 4.8% of naive CD4 clonotypes.

J lost 6 bases, V lost 0 bases, and 5 bases had no gene match. The CDR3 runs 15 residues. Germline-derived CDR1 and CDR2 are SGHTA and FQGNSA. Turning to this clone: Its antigen is unidentified.

In the authors' methods: Junction-only sequences produced by ImmunoSEQ had no quality scores, so filtering differed. Generated by immunoSEQ multiplex PCR, the TCRdb table keeps only in-frame clones and is missing some. V, J and clone size reflect that table, while D and trimming were determined from the DNA. The data show 1.5 million to 1.9 million clones, 98% seen once. Sequenced: naive CD4+ T cells sorted from blood. Subset in this sample: CD45RA+ positively selected. V usage is TRBV7-2 and J usage is TRBJ2-4; 7 bases map to TRBD1. The sequence was obtained from a man aged 30 to 39 in good health. CDR3 loop: CASSLAPAGGNIQYF. The CDR3, as DNA: TGTGCCAGCAGCTTAGCGCCGGCAGGGGGAAACATTCAGTACTTC.